Reported below is one TCR beta chain. Its antigen is not known. Markers CD45RO/CCR7/CD25/CD127/CD95/CD27 served to sort CD4+ naive, central memory, regulatory and stem cell-like memory cells. This entry comes from a study of beta chain features in type 1 diabetes. Study overall: All samples together contributed around 100,000,000 sorted cells for examination. Study results and limitations: Patients' naive, central memory and regulatory TCRB repertoires appeared more alike than those of healthy donors.

The CDR3 is 15 amino acids. V was pared by 0 bases and J by 3 bases, with 12 bases between. Germline CDR1 SGHRS, CDR2 YFSETQ. Expressed TCRB transcripts were sequenced, since all the RNA that had been isolated was reverse transcribed. Some clones are missing from TCRdb's copy, which holds only in-frame ones; the method was immunoSEQ multiplex PCR. The table has 900,000 or so clones, 17% seen once. The chain joins TRBV5-1 to TRBJ1-2; D perhaps matches TRBD1 (5 bases). This TCR was sampled from a woman under 30 in good health. Sequencing input: naive CD4+ T cells from blood. In nucleotides, the CDR3 is TGCGCCAGCAGCTTGGTCCCCGGGGCGGACTATGGCTACACCTTC. As protein: CASSLVPGADYGYTF.